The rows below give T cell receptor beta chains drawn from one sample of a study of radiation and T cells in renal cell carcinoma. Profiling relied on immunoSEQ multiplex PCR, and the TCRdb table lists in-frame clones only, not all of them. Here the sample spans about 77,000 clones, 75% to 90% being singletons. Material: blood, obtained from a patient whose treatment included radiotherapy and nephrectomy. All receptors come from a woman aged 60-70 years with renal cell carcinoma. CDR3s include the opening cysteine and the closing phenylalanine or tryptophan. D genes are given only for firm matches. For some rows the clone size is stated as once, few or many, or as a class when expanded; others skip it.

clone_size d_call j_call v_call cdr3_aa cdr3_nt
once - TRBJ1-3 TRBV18 CASSPPGLNSGNTIYF TGTGCCAGCTCACCTCCGGGACTCAACTCTGGAAACACCATATATTTT
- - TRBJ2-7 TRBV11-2 CASSWGLLAYEQYF TGTGCCAGCAGCTGGGGATTACTCGCCTACGAGCAGTACTTC
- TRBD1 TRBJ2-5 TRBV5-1 CASSVTGQGETQYF TGCGCCAGCAGCGTGACAGGGCAGGGGGAGACCCAGTACTTC
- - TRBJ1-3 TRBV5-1 CASSPTGRPGNTIYF TGCGCCAGCAGCCCTACAGGGAGACCTGGAAACACCATATATTTT
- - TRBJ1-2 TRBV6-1 CASRREGWRYGYTF TGTGCCAGCAGGAGGGAGGGCTGGAGGTATGGCTACACCTTC
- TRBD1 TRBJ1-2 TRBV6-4 CASSDGQGGNGYTF TGTGCCAGCAGTGACGGACAGGGTGGGAATGGCTACACCTTC
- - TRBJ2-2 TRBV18 CASSTQGSGELFF TGTGCCAGCTCGACGCAGGGTAGCGGGGAGCTGTTTTTT
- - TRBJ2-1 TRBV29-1 CSVEDLHRETTYNEQFF TGCAGCGTTGAAGATCTTCACCGGGAGACTACCTACAATGAGCAGTTCTTC
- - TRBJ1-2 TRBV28 CASSLAIIYGYTF TGTGCCAGCAGTTTAGCTATAATCTATGGCTACACCTTC
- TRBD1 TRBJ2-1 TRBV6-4 CASILRDRGLSYNEQFF TGTGCCAGCATACTGCGGGACAGGGGGCTCTCCTACAATGAGCAGTTCTTC
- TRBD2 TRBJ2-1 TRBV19 CASSIGGGGSTWSYNEQFF TGTGCCAGTAGTATAGGGGGAGGCGGGAGCACCTGGTCCTACAATGAGCAGTTCTTC
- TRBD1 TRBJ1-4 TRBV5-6 CASSPSPTGGHEKLFF TGTGCCAGCAGCCCCAGCCCGACAGGGGGCCATGAAAAACTGTTTTTT
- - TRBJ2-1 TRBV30 CAWSEQQGMGPTSYNEQFF TGTGCCTGGAGTGAACAGCAGGGGATGGGTCCCACCTCCTACAATGAGCAGTTCTTC
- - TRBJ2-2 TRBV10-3 CAISESGSANTGELFF TGTGCCATCAGTGAGTCTGGGAGCGCGAACACCGGGGAGCTGTTTTTT
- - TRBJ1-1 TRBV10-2 CASSMERLNTEAFF TGCGCCAGCAGTATGGAAAGATTGAACACTGAAGCTTTCTTT
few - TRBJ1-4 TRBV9 CASSVGSNNEKLFF TGTGCCAGCAGCGTAGGTTCTAACAATGAAAAACTGTTTTTT
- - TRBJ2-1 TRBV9 CASSGGAHNEQFF TGTGCCAGCAGCGGCGGGGCTCACAATGAGCAGTTCTTC
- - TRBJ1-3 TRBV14 CASSQDLGTGNTIYF TGTGCCAGCAGCCAAGATTTAGGGACCGGAAACACCATATATTTT
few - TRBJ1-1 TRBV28 CASSKTGLGTEAFF TGTGCCAGCAGTAAAACAGGGTTGGGCACTGAAGCTTTCTTT
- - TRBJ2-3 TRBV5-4 CASSFRDPTDTQYF TGTGCCAGCAGCTTCCGGGACCCCACAGATACGCAGTATTTT
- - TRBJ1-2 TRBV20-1 CSARDGYTF TGCAGTGCTAGAGATGGCTACACCTTC
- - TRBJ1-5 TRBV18 CASSQDRNQPQHF TGTGCCAGCTCACAAGACAGAAATCAGCCCCAGCATTTT
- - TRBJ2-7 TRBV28 CASSRTLLLDTTYEQYF TGTGCCAGCAGCCGTACGCTTTTGCTGGACACCACCTACGAGCAGTACTTC
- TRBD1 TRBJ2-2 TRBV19 CASSSGQGANTGELFF TGTGCCAGTAGTTCGGGACAGGGAGCAAACACCGGGGAGCTGTTTTTT
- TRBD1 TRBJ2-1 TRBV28 CASSFLDRPNEQFF TGTGCCAGCAGTTTTCTGGACAGGCCCAATGAGCAGTTCTTC
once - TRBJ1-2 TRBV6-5 CASSYLPEGYTF TGTGCCAGCAGTTACTTACCGGAGGGCTACACCTTC
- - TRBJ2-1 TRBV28 CASSLVTSEFNEQFF TGTGCCAGCAGTTTAGTTACTAGTGAGTTCAATGAGCAGTTCTTC
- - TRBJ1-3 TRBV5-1 CASSSGAGNTIYF TGCGCCAGCAGCTCTGGGGCTGGAAACACCATATATTTT
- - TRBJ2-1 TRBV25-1 CASSLYNEQFF TGTGCCAGCAGTTTATACAATGAGCAGTTCTTC
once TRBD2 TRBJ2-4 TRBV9 CASSAGLAGGIKNIQYF TGTGCCAGCAGCGCCGGACTAGCGGGGGGGATCAAAAACATTCAGTACTTC
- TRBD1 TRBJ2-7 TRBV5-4 CASSFQGANYEQYF TGTGCCAGCAGCTTTCAGGGGGCCAACTACGAGCAGTACTTC